Included here is one T cell receptor (beta chain) sequence, with context. This record belongs to a study of control samples from healthy donors and cancer patients. The V segment lost 2 bases and the J segment 8 bases; nucleotides outside the gene matches: 2. CDR3 length: 15 amino acids. The germline V gene encodes CDR1 LGHDT and CDR2 YNNKEL (reference sequence). Assay used: immunoSEQ multiplex PCR; TCRdb lists only in-frame clones, some missing. The sample yields some 66,000 clones, approximately 85% seen once. Sequenced sample: blood. The chain employs TRBV3-1 (or the pseudogene TRBV3-2) and TRBJ2-1; 14 bases are a match to TRBD2. The clonotype was recovered from a man aged 35 to 55 in good health. The CDR3 region has the DNA TGTGCCAGCAGCCAATCGGGACTAGCGGGAGATGAGCAGTTCTTC. Amino acids: CASSQSGLAGDEQFF.